The 16 T cell receptor beta chains below come from one sample, sequenced in a study of T-cell reconstitution after alpha-beta-depleted transplantation in children. Preparation of the TCRbeta library used unique molecular identifiers. TCRdb passed the PCR reads through MiXCR, listing each CDR3 protein once. The sample has approximately 650,000 distinct CDR3 sequences, 10% to 15% seen once. The sequencing here drew on PBMCs, taken before TCRalphabeta/CD19-depleted stem cell transplant. Receptor source: a girl aged 2 to 10 with congenital amegakaryocytic thrombocytopenia, due to receive a stem cell transplant.

The chain uses TRBV24-1 and TRBJ2-7; maybe TRBD2 (6 bases). In germline, CDR1 is KGHDR, CDR2 SFDVKD. This CDR3 has 16 residues. V was cut by 3 bases and J by 5 bases, with 19 bases left in between. The CDR3 coding sequence is TGTGCCACCAGTGATGGCGGTTGGGCAGGGACTCACGAGCAGTACTTC. Its translation is CATSDGGWAGTHEQYF.

V is TRBV2 and J is TRBJ2-1; tentative D call: TRBD2 (6 bases). Trimming cost V 8 bases and J 0 bases, with 20 bases left between them. This CDR3 is built from 17 residues. Germline CDR1 and CDR2: SNHLY and FYNNEI. CDR3 sequence reads: CASFRESAYGSYNEQFF. The CDR3 DNA sequence: TGTGCCAGCTTCCGGGAGTCAGCATACGGCTCCTACAATGAGCAGTTCTTC.

The rearrangement uses TRBV11-1 and TRBJ2-1; 7 nucleotides match TRBD2. The germline CDR1 and CDR2 sequences are SGHAT and FQDESV (reference sequence). This CDR3 comprises 18 residues. The junction had 15 bases not matched to a gene; V was cut back by 1 base and J by 6 bases. CDR3 in amino acids: CASSLVPPLADHLNEQFF. Here the CDR3 DNA reads TGTGCCAGCAGCTTAGTTCCCCCCCTAGCGGACCACCTCAATGAGCAGTTCTTC.

This clonotype was detected ten times or more. V gene TRBV29-1 combines with J gene TRBJ2-5, with D perhaps TRBD1 (5 bases). Germline CDR1 reads SQVTM; CDR2 reads ANQGSEA. This CDR3 has 12 amino acids. With 3 bases removed from V and 5 bases from J, the gap between germline ends came to 10 bases. CDR3 DNA sequence: TGCAGCGTTGAGTGGGGCCGGGAGACCCAGTACTTC. Amino acids: CSVEWGRETQYF.

This clonotype has at least ten counts. The V call is TRBV13, the J call TRBJ2-3; unclear D gene. The CDR3 covers 16 residues. Germline CDR1 is PRHDT and CDR2 is FYEKMQ (reference sequence). Trimming took off 5 bases at V and 4 bases at J, with 19 bases between the two ends. The CDR3 loop is CASSQFGQKLPDTQYF. Written as DNA, the CDR3 is TGTGCCAGCAGCCAATTCGGGCAAAAGTTGCCAGATACGCAGTATTTT.

This clonotype has only a few counts. The chain couples TRBV6-4 to TRBJ2-5; D remains unclear. Trimming stripped 6 bases from V and 0 bases from J, with 14 bases between. Germline V gene sequence: CDR1 MRHNA, CDR2 SNTAGT. The CDR3 is 15 amino acids. For the CDR3, the DNA is TGTGCCAGCAGCCTGACCTCAGAGTACCAAGAGACCCAGTACTTC. Its translation: CASSLTSEYQETQYF.

The sample holds a few counts of this clonotype. The chain carries TRBV20-1 and TRBJ2-7; a weak D match, TRBD2 (6 bases). Looked up from germline, CDR1 is DFQATT and CDR2 is SNEGSKA (reference sequence). The CDR3 length is 16 residues. V was trimmed by 0 bases and J by 0 bases, leaving 15 bases between them. The CDR3 spells CSARDPAAGSSYEQYF. The CDR3 DNA reads as TGCAGTGCTAGAGATCCCGCGGCGGGGAGCTCCTACGAGCAGTACTTC.

This clonotype was recorded a few times. The rearrangement joins TRBV7-8 to TRBJ2-1; 8 bases map to TRBD2. V dropped 1 base and J dropped 3; count of bases not matched to a gene: 5. This CDR3 comprises 16 residues. In germline, CDR1 is SGHVS, CDR2 FQNEAQ. The CDR3 nucleotides are TGTGCCAGCAGCTTAGGAGCGGGAGCCATCTACAATGAGCAGTTCTTC. Translating gives CASSLGAGAIYNEQFF.

This clonotype has just a few counts. The chain links TRBV6-2 or TRBV6-3 to TRBJ2-5; 7 bases line up with TRBD2. This CDR3 spans 14 amino acids. With V trimmed by 8 bases and J by 5 bases, 11 bases remained unmatched. Germline V lookup: CDR1 MNHEY, CDR2 SVGEGT. The CDR3 DNA reads as TGTGCCAGCGGTTGGGGAGGGCCGCAGGAGACCCAGTACTTC. Amino acid sequence: CASGWGGPQETQYF.

This clonotype was observed a handful of times. The J gene is TRBJ2-1, the V gene TRBV5-1, with TRBD2 matching over 8 bases. V trimming: 7 bases; J trimming: 4 bases; junction bases outside the gene matches: 7. Looked up from germline, CDR1 is SGHRS and CDR2 is YFSETQ. There are 14 residues in the CDR3. As DNA, the CDR3 is TGCGCCAGCGAAACGGGAGGGCCTTACAATGAGCAGTTCTTC. This encodes CASETGGPYNEQFF.

In this sample, this clonotype turned up many times. The chain has TRBV4-1 and TRBJ2-1, with unresolved D. The germline CDR1 and CDR2 sequences are MGHRA and YSYEKL. Trimming cost V 1 base and J 0 bases, with 13 bases left between them. This CDR3 region has 17 residues. The chain's CDR3 is CASSQVPYRDSYNEQFF. DNA of the CDR3: TGCGCCAGCAGCCAAGTCCCCTACAGAGACTCCTACAATGAGCAGTTCTTC.

This chain connects TRBV28 to TRBJ2-3; TRBD2 agrees at 7 bases. This CDR3 is 14 amino acids long. The germline V gene has CDR1 MDHEN and CDR2 SYDVKM. V lost 10 bases, J lost 4 bases, and 11 bases stayed unmatched. For the CDR3, the DNA is TGTGCCACCTCATCTTTGGGGGGGGCAGATACGCAGTATTTT. Its translation is CATSSLGGADTQYF.

V usage is TRBV30 and J usage is TRBJ2-3; TRBD2 aligns across 8 bases. V shed 5 bases and J 2 bases; nucleotides not matched to a gene: 12. CDR3 size: 16 residues. CDR1 and CDR2 (germline): GTSNPN, SVGIG (reference sequence). The CDR3 spells CAWGKRAGELTDTQYF. DNA for the CDR3: TGTGCCTGGGGCAAAAGAGCGGGAGAGCTCACAGATACGCAGTATTTT.

Ten or more counts support this clonotype. This rearrangement joins TRBV29-1 to TRBJ2-2; TRBD2 aligns across 7 bases. V shed 4 bases, J shed 1 base, and the junction held 3 bases outside the gene matches. CDR1 and CDR2 (germline): SQVTM, ANQGSEA. This CDR3 is 14 amino acids long. The CDR3 is CSVVPSGNTGELFF. The CDR3 nucleotides read TGCAGCGTTGTGCCTAGCGGGAACACCGGGGAGCTGTTTTTT.

This clonotype was counted ten times or more. The CDR3 DNA follows: TGTGCCACCAGTGATTTGATAAGCGGGAGTGACACCGGGGAGCTGTTTTTT. The encoded protein is CATSDLISGSDTGELFF. The rearrangement joins TRBV24-1 to TRBJ2-2, with TRBD2 identical over 8 bases. In germline, CDR1 is KGHDR, CDR2 SFDVKD. Trimming cost V 0 bases and J 3 bases; bases outside gene matches: 5. This CDR3 region has 17 residues.

The chain carries TRBV3-1 and TRBJ2-2, with 7 bases lining up with TRBD2. V lost 7 bases, J lost 0 bases, and 5 bases stayed unmatched. Germline loops: CDR1 LGHDT, CDR2 YNNKEL (reference sequence). The CDR3 runs to 15 residues. CDR3 coding DNA: TGTGCCAGCAACCCGGGAGGCTCGAACACCGGGGAGCTGTTTTTT. Protein sequence: CASNPGGSNTGELFF.